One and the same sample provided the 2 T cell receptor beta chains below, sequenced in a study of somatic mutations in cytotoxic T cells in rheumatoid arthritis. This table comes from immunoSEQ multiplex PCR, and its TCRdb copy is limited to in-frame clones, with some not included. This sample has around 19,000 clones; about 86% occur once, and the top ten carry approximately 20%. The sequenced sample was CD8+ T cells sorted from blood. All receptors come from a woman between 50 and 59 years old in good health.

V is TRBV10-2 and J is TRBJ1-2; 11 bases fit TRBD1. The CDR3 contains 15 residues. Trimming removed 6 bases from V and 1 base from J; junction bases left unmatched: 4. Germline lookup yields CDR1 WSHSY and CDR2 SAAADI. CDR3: CASSPGQGDNYGYTF. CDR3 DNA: TGCGCCAGCAGCCCGGGACAGGGGGATAACTATGGCTACACCTTC.

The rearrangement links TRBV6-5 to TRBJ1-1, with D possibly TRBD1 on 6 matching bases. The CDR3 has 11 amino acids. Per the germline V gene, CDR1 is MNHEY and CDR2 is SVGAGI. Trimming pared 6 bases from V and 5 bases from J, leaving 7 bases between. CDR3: CASRRGTEAFF. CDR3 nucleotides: TGTGCCAGCAGGAGGGGGACTGAAGCTTTCTTT.